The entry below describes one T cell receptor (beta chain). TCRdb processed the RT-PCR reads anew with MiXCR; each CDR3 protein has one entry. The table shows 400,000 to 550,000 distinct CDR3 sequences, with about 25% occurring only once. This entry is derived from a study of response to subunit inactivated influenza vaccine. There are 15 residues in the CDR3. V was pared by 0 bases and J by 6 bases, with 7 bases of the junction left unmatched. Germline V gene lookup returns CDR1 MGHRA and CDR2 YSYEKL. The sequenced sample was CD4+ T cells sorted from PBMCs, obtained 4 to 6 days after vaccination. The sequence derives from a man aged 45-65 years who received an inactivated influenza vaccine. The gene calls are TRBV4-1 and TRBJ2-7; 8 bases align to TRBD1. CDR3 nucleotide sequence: TGCGCCAGCAGCCAAGAAGGGACAGGCCGATCCGAGCAGTACTTC. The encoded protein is CASSQEGTGRSEQYF.